This entry describes one TCR beta chain. Its antigen is as yet unknown. V lost 4 bases and J lost 4; bases outside the gene matches: 10. Per the germline V gene, CDR1 is SGDLS and CDR2 is YYNGEE. The CDR3 is 15 amino acids. The sample is drawn from a study of OX40 agonist ivuxolimab in advanced cancers. Points from the study as a whole: Both blood CD4+ and CD8+ T cells showed clonal growth by week 6 at 0.1 to 3.0 mg/kg. Antigens targeted by the expanded peripheral T cells were not determined.

Only in-frame clones appear in the TCRdb table, and some are missing; sequencing was by immunoSEQ multiplex PCR. The sample consists of about 76,000 clones, about 89% of them appearing once. The origin of this receptor is an adult with an advanced solid tumor such as melanoma, head and neck, liver or kidney cancer. This chain joins TRBV9 and TRBJ1-2, with 7 nucleotides matching TRBD1. The source material was CD4+ or CD8+ T cells sorted from blood, sampled in a trial of the OX40 agonist ivuxolimab. CDR3 sequence (DNA): TGTGCCAGCAGCCCGAGACAGGGTAGATCCTATGGCTACACCTTC. Translation gives CASSPRQGRSYGYTF.